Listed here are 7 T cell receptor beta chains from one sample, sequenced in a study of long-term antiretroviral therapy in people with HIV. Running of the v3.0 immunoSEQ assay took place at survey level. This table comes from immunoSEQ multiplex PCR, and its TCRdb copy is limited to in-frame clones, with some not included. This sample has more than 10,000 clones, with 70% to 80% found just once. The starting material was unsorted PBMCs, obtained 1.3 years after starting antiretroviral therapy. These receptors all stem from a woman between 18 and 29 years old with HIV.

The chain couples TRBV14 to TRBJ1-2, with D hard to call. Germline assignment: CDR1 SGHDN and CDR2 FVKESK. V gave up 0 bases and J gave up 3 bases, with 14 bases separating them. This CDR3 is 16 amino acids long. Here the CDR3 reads CASSQDLMAGDYGYTF. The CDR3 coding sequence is TGTGCCAGCAGCCAAGATCTTATGGCGGGCGACTATGGCTACACCTTC.

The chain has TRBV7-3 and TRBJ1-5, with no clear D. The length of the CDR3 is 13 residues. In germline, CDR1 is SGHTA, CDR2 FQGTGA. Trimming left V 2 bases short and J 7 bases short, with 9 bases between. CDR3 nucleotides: TGTGCCAGCAGCTTAGACCCTGGGCAGCCCCAGCATTTT. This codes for CASSLDPGQPQHF.

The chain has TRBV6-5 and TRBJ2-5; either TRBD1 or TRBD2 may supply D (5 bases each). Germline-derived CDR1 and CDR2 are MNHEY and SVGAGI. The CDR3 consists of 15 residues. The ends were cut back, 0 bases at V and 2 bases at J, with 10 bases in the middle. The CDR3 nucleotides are TGTGCCAGCAGTTACTCATCGGGGCCTCAAGAGACCCAGTACTTC. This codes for CASSYSSGPQETQYF.

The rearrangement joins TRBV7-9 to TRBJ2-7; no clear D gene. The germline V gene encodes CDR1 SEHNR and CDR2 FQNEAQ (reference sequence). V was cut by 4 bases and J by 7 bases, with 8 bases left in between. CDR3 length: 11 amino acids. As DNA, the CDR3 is TGTGCCAGCAGCTATACGACAGAGCAGTACTTC. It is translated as CASSYTTEQYF.

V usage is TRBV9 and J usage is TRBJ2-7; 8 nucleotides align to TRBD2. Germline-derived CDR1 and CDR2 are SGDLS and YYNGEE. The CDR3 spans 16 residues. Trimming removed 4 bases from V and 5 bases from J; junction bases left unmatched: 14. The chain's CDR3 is CASSRTPSGQTHEQYF. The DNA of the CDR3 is TGTGCCAGCAGCCGAACTCCTAGCGGGCAAACCCACGAGCAGTACTTC.

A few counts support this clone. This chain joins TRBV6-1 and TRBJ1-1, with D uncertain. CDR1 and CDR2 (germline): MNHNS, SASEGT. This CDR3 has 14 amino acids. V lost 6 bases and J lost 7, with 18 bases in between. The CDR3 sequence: CASRALGLDLEAFF. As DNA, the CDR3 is TGTGCCAGCAGGGCGTTGGGGTTGGACCTTGAAGCTTTCTTT.

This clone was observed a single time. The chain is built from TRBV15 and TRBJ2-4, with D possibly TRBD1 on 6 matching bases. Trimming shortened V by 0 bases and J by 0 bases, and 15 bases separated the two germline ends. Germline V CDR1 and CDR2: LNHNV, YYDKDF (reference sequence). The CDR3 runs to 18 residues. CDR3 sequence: CATSRDPTGKIAKNIQYF. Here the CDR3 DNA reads TGTGCCACCAGCAGAGATCCGACAGGAAAGATAGCCAAAAACATTCAGTACTTC.